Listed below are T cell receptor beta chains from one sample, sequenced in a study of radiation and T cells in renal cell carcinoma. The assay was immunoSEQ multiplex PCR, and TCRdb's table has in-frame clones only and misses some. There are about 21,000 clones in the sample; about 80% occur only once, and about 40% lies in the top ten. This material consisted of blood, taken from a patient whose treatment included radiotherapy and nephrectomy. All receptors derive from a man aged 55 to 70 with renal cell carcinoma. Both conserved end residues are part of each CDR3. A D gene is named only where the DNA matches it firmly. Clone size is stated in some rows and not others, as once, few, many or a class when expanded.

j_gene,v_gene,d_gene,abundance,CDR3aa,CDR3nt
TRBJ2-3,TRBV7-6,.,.,CASSPVGRAGTDTQYF,TGTGCCAGCAGCCCCGTCGGGCGCGCGGGCACAGATACGCAGTATTTT
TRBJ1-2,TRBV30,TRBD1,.,CAWQTGQGSYGYTF,TGTGCCTGGCAGACGGGACAGGGGAGCTATGGCTACACCTTC
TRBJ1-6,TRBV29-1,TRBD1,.,CSVRTGLNSPLHF,TGCAGCGTTAGGACAGGGTTAAATTCACCCCTCCACTTT
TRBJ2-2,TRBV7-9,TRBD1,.,CASSLGRDRGTGELFF,TGTGCCAGCAGCTTAGGCCGGGACAGGGGTACCGGGGAGCTGTTTTTT
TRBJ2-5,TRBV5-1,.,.,CASSSPDQGETQYF,TGCGCCAGCAGCTCCCCCGATCAAGGGGAGACCCAGTACTTC
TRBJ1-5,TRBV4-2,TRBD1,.,CASSPQGGQGAGQPQHF,TGTGCCAGCAGCCCCCAGGGGGGACAGGGGGCCGGTCAGCCCCAGCATTTT
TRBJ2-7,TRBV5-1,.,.,CASRWGAVSYEQYF,TGCGCCAGCAGGTGGGGGGCGGTCTCCTACGAGCAGTACTTC
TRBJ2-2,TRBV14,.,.,CASSQALPGNTGELFF,TGTGCCAGCAGCCAAGCTCTGCCGGGAAACACCGGGGAGCTGTTTTTT
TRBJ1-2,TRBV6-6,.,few,CASRRAFRGGNYGYTF,TGTGCCAGCAGGCGGGCTTTTCGGGGGGGCAACTATGGCTACACCTTC
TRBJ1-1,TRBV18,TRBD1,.,CASSPSRFMGQGVTEAFF,TGTGCCAGCTCACCTTCTCGGTTTATGGGACAGGGGGTGACTGAAGCTTTCTTT
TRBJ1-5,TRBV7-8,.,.,CASSLVGRSNQPQHF,TGTGCCAGCAGCTTGGTCGGACGTAGCAATCAGCCCCAGCATTTT
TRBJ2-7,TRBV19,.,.,CASSLSGAYEQYF,TGTGCCAGTAGTTTGTCAGGCGCCTACGAGCAGTACTTC
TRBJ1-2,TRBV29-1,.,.,CSVDRRSPAGGYTF,TGCAGCGTAGACCGACGAAGCCCGGCGGGAGGCTACACCTTC
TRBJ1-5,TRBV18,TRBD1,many,CASSPDRADSNQPQHF,TGTGCCAGCTCACCAGACAGGGCCGATAGCAATCAGCCCCAGCATTTT
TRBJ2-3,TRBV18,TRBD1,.,CASSPLQGRTDTQYF,TGTGCCAGCTCACCTTTACAGGGGCGCACAGATACGCAGTATTTT
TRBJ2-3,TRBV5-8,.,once,CASSLRGLSNLVPDTQYF,TGTGCCAGCAGCTTGCGAGGCTTGTCCAATCTGGTCCCAGATACGCAGTATTTT
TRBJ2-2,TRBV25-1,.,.,CASSELLAGSPTGELFF,TGTGCCAGCAGTGAACTGCTGGCTGGTAGCCCCACCGGGGAGCTGTTTTTT
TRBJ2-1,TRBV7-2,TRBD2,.,CASKAASGFNEQFF,TGTGCCAGCAAGGCGGCTAGCGGATTCAATGAGCAGTTCTTC
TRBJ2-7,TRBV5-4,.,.,CASSLRPGPAPYEQYF,TGTGCCAGCAGCTTGAGGCCAGGACCGGCCCCCTACGAGCAGTACTTC
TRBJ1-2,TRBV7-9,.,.,CASSPGGYYGYTF,TGTGCCAGCAGCCCCGGGGGATACTATGGCTACACCTTC
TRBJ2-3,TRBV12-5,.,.,CASGSPQGRRADTQYF,TGTGCTAGTGGTTCCCCCCAGGGGCGAAGGGCAGATACGCAGTATTTT
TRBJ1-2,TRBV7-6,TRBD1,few,CASSLDDRGYGYTF,TGTGCCAGCAGCTTAGACGACAGGGGCTATGGCTACACCTTC
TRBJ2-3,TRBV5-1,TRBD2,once,CASSPRRASGRATWADTQYF,TGCGCCAGCAGCCCCCGGCGGGCTAGCGGGAGGGCCACTTGGGCGGATACGCAGTATTTT
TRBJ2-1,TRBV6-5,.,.,CASSYGWDEQFF,TGTGCCAGCAGTTACGGGTGGGATGAGCAGTTCTTC
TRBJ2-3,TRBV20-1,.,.,CSASLEDTQYF,TGCAGTGCTAGCTTGGAGGATACGCAGTATTTT
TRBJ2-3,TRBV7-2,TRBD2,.,CASSLDYGTSGRSDTQYF,TGTGCCAGCAGCTTGGATTACGGGACTAGCGGGAGGTCAGATACGCAGTATTTT
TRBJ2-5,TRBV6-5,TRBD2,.,CASRSGLATQYF,TGTGCCAGCAGATCGGGACTAGCGACCCAGTACTTC
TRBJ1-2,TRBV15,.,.,CATSRDRTGSYTF,TGTGCCACCAGCAGAGATCGGACCGGGAGCTACACCTTC
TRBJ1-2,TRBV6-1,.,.,CASSEGPAGYGYTF,TGTGCCAGCAGTGAAGGGCCGGCGGGCTATGGCTACACCTTC
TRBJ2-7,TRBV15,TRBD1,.,CATSRGQGNNEQYF,TGTGCCACCAGCAGAGGACAGGGAAATAACGAGCAGTACTTC
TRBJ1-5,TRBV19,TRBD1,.,CASSIGGTGNQPQHF,TGTGCCAGTAGTATAGGTGGGACAGGTAATCAGCCCCAGCATTTT
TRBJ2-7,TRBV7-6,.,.,CASSSQGGAYEQYF,TGTGCCAGCAGCTCACAGGGAGGGGCCTACGAGCAGTACTTC
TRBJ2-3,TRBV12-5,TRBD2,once,CASGAQLGLAGGGRADTQYF,TGTGCTAGTGGTGCCCAATTGGGACTAGCGGGAGGGGGTAGGGCAGATACGCAGTATTTT
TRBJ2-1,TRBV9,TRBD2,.,CASSVIAGGRGDEQFF,TGTGCCAGCAGCGTGATAGCGGGAGGTCGGGGGGATGAGCAGTTCTTC
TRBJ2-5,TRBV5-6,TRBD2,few,CASSYPGLAVRETQYF,TGTGCCAGCAGCTATCCGGGACTAGCGGTCAGAGAGACCCAGTACTTC
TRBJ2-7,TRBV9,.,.,CASGEGTHSYEQYF,TGTGCCAGCGGCGAGGGGACCCACTCCTACGAGCAGTACTTC
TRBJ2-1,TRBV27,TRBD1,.,CASSSPRLNRGSGLYNEQFF,TGTGCCAGCAGTTCGCCGCGATTAAACAGGGGATCGGGGCTATACAATGAGCAGTTCTTC
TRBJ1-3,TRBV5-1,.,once,CASSRQESGNTIYF,TGCGCCAGCAGCCGCCAAGAATCTGGAAACACCATATATTTT
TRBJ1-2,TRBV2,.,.,CASSPTGHFYGYTF,TGTGCCAGCAGTCCCACGGGACACTTCTATGGCTACACCTTC